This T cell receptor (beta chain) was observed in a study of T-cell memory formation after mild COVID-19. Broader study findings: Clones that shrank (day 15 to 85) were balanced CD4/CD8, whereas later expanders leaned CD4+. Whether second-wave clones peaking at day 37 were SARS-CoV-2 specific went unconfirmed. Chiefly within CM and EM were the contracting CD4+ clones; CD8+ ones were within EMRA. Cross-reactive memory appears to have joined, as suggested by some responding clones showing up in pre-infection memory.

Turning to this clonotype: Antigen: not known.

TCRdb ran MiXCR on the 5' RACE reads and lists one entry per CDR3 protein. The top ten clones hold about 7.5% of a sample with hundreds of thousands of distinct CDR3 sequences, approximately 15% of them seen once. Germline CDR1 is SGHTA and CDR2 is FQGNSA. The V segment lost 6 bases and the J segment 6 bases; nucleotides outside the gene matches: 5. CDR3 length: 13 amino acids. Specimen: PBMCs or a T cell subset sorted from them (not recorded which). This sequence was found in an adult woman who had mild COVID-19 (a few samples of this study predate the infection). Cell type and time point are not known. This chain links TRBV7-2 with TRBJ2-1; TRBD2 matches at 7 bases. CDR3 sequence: CASSGRDGNEQFF. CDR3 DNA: TGTGCCAGCAGTGGGAGGGACGGCAATGAGCAGTTCTTC.